Listed below are T cell receptor beta chains from one sample, sequenced in a study of cytomegalovirus exposure and HLA in healthy donors. Clones were read by immunoSEQ multiplex PCR, and TCRdb kept only the in-frame ones, dropping some. The sample lists around 150,000 clones; around 88% were seen once. Source material: PBMCs. These receptors came from a woman under 30 in good health and CMV-seropositive. Each CDR3 is given with its conserved first and last residue. The order of the fields is CDR3 protein, CDR3 DNA, V gene, clone size, J gene, D gene. A D gene is named only where the DNA matches it firmly. The listing skips clone size in some rows; elsewhere it reads once, few, many or a size class.

CDR3: CASSDRVPYYEQYF
DNA: TGTGCCAGCAGTGACCGGGTTCCATACTACGAGCAGTACTTC
V: TRBV6-5
size: NA
J: TRBJ2-7
D: NA

CDR3: CASSLRSGELFF
DNA: TGTGCCAGCAGTTTACGGTCCGGGGAGCTGTTTTTT
V: TRBV27
size: NA
J: TRBJ2-2
D: NA

CDR3: CASSYGSGWGTEAFF
DNA: TGTGCCAGCAGTTACGGCTCGGGGTGGGGAACTGAAGCTTTCTTT
V: TRBV6-5
size: NA
J: TRBJ1-1
D: NA

CDR3: CASQTGVRQPQHF
DNA: TGTGCCAGCCAGACAGGGGTTCGACAGCCCCAGCATTTT
V: TRBV28
size: NA
J: TRBJ1-5
D: TRBD1

CDR3: CASSGQGVGGNTIYF
DNA: TGTGCCAGCAGCGGACAGGGGGTAGGTGGAAACACCATATATTTT
V: TRBV9
size: NA
J: TRBJ1-3
D: TRBD1

CDR3: CASSFTSSYNEQFF
DNA: TGTGCCAGCAGCTTCACTAGCTCCTACAATGAGCAGTTCTTC
V: TRBV5-4
size: NA
J: TRBJ2-1
D: NA

CDR3: CAWSGSYEQYF
DNA: TGTGCCTGGAGCGGGTCCTACGAGCAGTACTTC
V: TRBV30
size: NA
J: TRBJ2-7
D: NA

CDR3: CASSLPGQGNTEAFF
DNA: TGTGCCAGCAGCTTGCCGGGACAGGGGAACACTGAAGCTTTCTTT
V: TRBV5-4
size: NA
J: TRBJ1-1
D: TRBD1

CDR3: CASSPGRTGQETQYF
DNA: TGCGCCAGCAGCCCCGGTAGGACGGGGCAAGAGACCCAGTACTTC
V: TRBV5-1
size: NA
J: TRBJ2-5
D: NA

CDR3: CATSKGRGEAFF
DNA: TGTGCCACCAGCAAGGGCAGGGGTGAAGCTTTCTTT
V: TRBV15
size: NA
J: TRBJ1-1
D: NA

CDR3: CASGNSGTGEQYF
DNA: TGTGCCAGCGGAAACTCCGGGACAGGGGAGCAGTACTTC
V: TRBV28
size: NA
J: TRBJ2-7
D: TRBD1

CDR3: CASSIYEMNTEAFF
DNA: TGTGCCAGTAGTATATATGAGATGAACACTGAAGCTTTCTTT
V: TRBV19
size: NA
J: TRBJ1-1
D: NA

CDR3: CASGQTPWETQYF
DNA: TGCGCCAGCGGACAGACTCCTTGGGAGACCCAGTACTTC
V: TRBV4-1
size: NA
J: TRBJ2-5
D: NA

CDR3: CASSLSGGFNYGYTF
DNA: TGTGCCAGCAGCTTGTCCGGGGGTTTCAACTATGGCTACACCTTC
V: TRBV5-4
size: NA
J: TRBJ1-2
D: NA

CDR3: CASSFSGLARSYNEQFF
DNA: TGTGCCAGCAGTTTCTCCGGACTAGCGCGAAGTTACAATGAGCAGTTCTTC
V: TRBV28
size: NA
J: TRBJ2-1
D: TRBD2

CDR3: CATRGQVNQPQHF
DNA: TGCGCCACCCGGGGACAGGTCAATCAGCCCCAGCATTTT
V: TRBV10-1
size: NA
J: TRBJ1-5
D: TRBD1

CDR3: CASSRAGTANYGYTF
DNA: TGTGCCAGCAGCAGAGCCGGGACAGCGAACTATGGCTACACCTTC
V: TRBV27
size: NA
J: TRBJ1-2
D: TRBD1

CDR3: CASSESRGSNQPQHF
DNA: TGTGCCAGCAGTGAAAGCAGGGGGAGCAATCAGCCCCAGCATTTT
V: TRBV6-1
size: NA
J: TRBJ1-5
D: TRBD1

CDR3: CASSLRGAPTEAFF
DNA: TGTGCCAGCAGCTTACGGGGGGCCCCCACTGAAGCTTTCTTT
V: TRBV7-9
size: NA
J: TRBJ1-1
D: NA

CDR3: CASSLWQAYEQYF
DNA: TGTGCCAGCAGCTTGTGGCAGGCCTACGAGCAGTACTTC
V: TRBV7-9
size: once
J: TRBJ2-7
D: NA

CDR3: CASSDRAGANVLTF
DNA: TGTGCCAGCAGTGACAGGGCTGGGGCCAACGTCCTGACTTTC
V: TRBV2
size: once
J: TRBJ2-6
D: NA

CDR3: CASSSGSVGYTF
DNA: TGTGCCAGCAGTTCAGGGTCGGTTGGCTACACCTTC
V: TRBV6-5
size: NA
J: TRBJ1-2
D: NA

CDR3: CASRNSGGAYEQYF
DNA: TGTGCCAGCAGGAATAGCGGGGGGGCCTACGAGCAGTACTTC
V: TRBV13
size: NA
J: TRBJ2-7
D: TRBD2

CDR3: CAISGGDSSYNEQFF
DNA: TGTGCCATCAGTGGTGGCGACAGCTCCTACAATGAGCAGTTCTTC
V: TRBV10-3
size: NA
J: TRBJ2-1
D: NA

CDR3: CSSAYTDTQYF
DNA: TGCAGTAGCGCATACACAGATACGCAGTATTTT
V: TRBV20-1
size: NA
J: TRBJ2-3
D: NA

CDR3: CASSTTGGLWSEQYF
DNA: TGTGCCAGCAGCACTACAGGGGGCCTATGGAGCGAGCAGTACTTC
V: TRBV7-2
size: NA
J: TRBJ2-7
D: TRBD1

CDR3: CSVGGDENIQYF
DNA: TGCAGCGTTGGGGGAGACGAAAACATTCAGTACTTC
V: TRBV29-1
size: NA
J: TRBJ2-4
D: NA

CDR3: CASRGGQGARNTIYF
DNA: TGTGCCAGCAGGGGGGGACAGGGGGCTAGAAACACCATATATTTT
V: TRBV28
size: once
J: TRBJ1-3
D: TRBD1

CDR3: CASSIVASPPYEQYF
DNA: TGTGCCAGTAGTATAGTGGCTAGCCCTCCCTACGAGCAGTACTTC
V: TRBV19
size: NA
J: TRBJ2-7
D: NA

CDR3: CASSQGQRNTIYF
DNA: TGTGCCAGCAGCCAAGGACAGAGAAACACCATATATTTT
V: TRBV11-1
size: NA
J: TRBJ1-3
D: NA

CDR3: CASRPRLAIYNEQFF
DNA: TGTGCCAGCAGACCGCGACTAGCGATCTACAATGAGCAGTTCTTC
V: TRBV6-5
size: NA
J: TRBJ2-1
D: TRBD2

CDR3: CASSARGRKDQPQHF
DNA: TGTGCCAGTAGTGCCAGGGGGCGTAAGGATCAGCCCCAGCATTTT
V: TRBV19
size: many
J: TRBJ1-5
D: TRBD1

CDR3: CASSVSGQIRTDTQYF
DNA: TGTGCCAGCAGCGTCTCTGGACAGATACGCACAGATACGCAGTATTTT
V: TRBV9
size: NA
J: TRBJ2-3
D: NA

CDR3: CASTLTGSMNTEAFF
DNA: TGTGCCAGCACCTTGACAGGGTCGATGAACACTGAAGCTTTCTTT
V: TRBV7-8
size: NA
J: TRBJ1-1
D: TRBD1

CDR3: CASSYDNNYGYTF
DNA: TGTGCCAGCAGTTACGACAATAACTATGGCTACACCTTC
V: TRBV6-5
size: NA
J: TRBJ1-2
D: NA

CDR3: CASRQVRGQSYGYTF
DNA: TGTGCCAGCAGGCAAGTCCGCGGACAGTCCTATGGCTACACCTTC
V: TRBV6-4
size: NA
J: TRBJ1-2
D: NA

CDR3: CASSFTGDTQYF
DNA: TGTGCCAGCAGCTTTACAGGGGATACGCAGTATTTT
V: TRBV5-8
size: NA
J: TRBJ2-3
D: NA

CDR3: CASSDSEASEQFF
DNA: TGTGCCAGCAGTGACTCGGAGGCATCTGAGCAGTTCTTC
V: TRBV6-4
size: NA
J: TRBJ2-1
D: NA

CDR3: CASSSRVRGGREKLFF
DNA: TGCGCCAGCAGCTCTCGGGTTCGAGGGGGTAGGGAAAAACTGTTTTTT
V: TRBV5-1
size: NA
J: TRBJ1-4
D: NA

CDR3: CASSYPTEPYGYTF
DNA: TGTGCCAGCAGTTACCCGACAGAGCCCTATGGCTACACCTTC
V: TRBV6-6
size: NA
J: TRBJ1-2
D: NA

CDR3: CASSDTSNTEAFF
DNA: TGTGCCAGTAGTGACACGTCGAACACTGAAGCTTTCTTT
V: TRBV19
size: NA
J: TRBJ1-1
D: NA

CDR3: CASSLEGANTEAFF
DNA: TGTGCCAGCAGCTTAGAGGGAGCAAACACTGAAGCTTTCTTT
V: TRBV7-3
size: once
J: TRBJ1-1
D: NA

CDR3: CASSYNKNTEAFF
DNA: TGTGCCAGCAGCTACAACAAGAACACTGAAGCTTTCTTT
V: TRBV7-3
size: NA
J: TRBJ1-1
D: NA

CDR3: CASSRTGGDGAFF
DNA: TGTGCCAGCAGTAGGACAGGGGGAGATGGAGCTTTCTTT
V: TRBV2
size: NA
J: TRBJ1-1
D: TRBD1

CDR3: CASSKLWGQHTEAFF
DNA: TGTGCCAGCAGTAAACTATGGGGGCAGCACACTGAAGCTTTCTTT
V: TRBV28
size: NA
J: TRBJ1-1
D: NA

CDR3: CASSFWATAGGNTIYF
DNA: TGTGCCAGCAGCTTTTGGGCTACGGCAGGGGGGAACACCATATATTTT
V: TRBV7-9
size: NA
J: TRBJ1-3
D: TRBD1

CDR3: CASSFINTGELFF
DNA: TGTGCCAGCAGCTTTATCAACACCGGGGAGCTGTTTTTT
V: TRBV5-6
size: NA
J: TRBJ2-2
D: NA

CDR3: CASSVADMSYNEQFF
DNA: TGTGCCAGCAGTGTAGCGGACATGTCCTACAATGAGCAGTTCTTC
V: TRBV6-1
size: NA
J: TRBJ2-1
D: NA

CDR3: CASRERPVKLFF
DNA: TGTGCCAGCAGGGAGCGCCCGGTCAAACTGTTTTTT
V: TRBV6-6
size: NA
J: TRBJ1-4
D: NA

CDR3: CASSLSSTDTQYF
DNA: TGTGCCAGCAGCTTATCGAGCACAGATACGCAGTATTTT
V: TRBV7-2
size: NA
J: TRBJ2-3
D: NA

CDR3: CASSQEGLAGPGELFF
DNA: TGCGCCAGCAGCCAAGAGGGACTAGCGGGCCCCGGGGAGCTGTTTTTT
V: TRBV4-1
size: once
J: TRBJ2-2
D: TRBD2

CDR3: CASSQRIGYREHQPQHF
DNA: TGCGCCAGCAGCCAACGTATAGGGTACAGGGAGCATCAGCCCCAGCATTTT
V: TRBV4-1
size: NA
J: TRBJ1-5
D: NA

CDR3: CASSQDPPLAGVTDTQYF
DNA: TGCGCCAGCAGCCAAGATCCCCCGCTAGCGGGGGTAACAGATACGCAGTATTTT
V: TRBV4-3
size: NA
J: TRBJ2-3
D: TRBD2

CDR3: CATSERQSWYEQYF
DNA: TGTGCCACCAGCGAGCGACAGTCTTGGTACGAGCAGTACTTC
V: TRBV15
size: once
J: TRBJ2-7
D: NA

CDR3: CASSFGGTSYNEQFF
DNA: TGTGCCAGCAGCTTCGGGGGGACCTCCTACAATGAGCAGTTCTTC
V: TRBV7-9
size: NA
J: TRBJ2-1
D: TRBD2

CDR3: CASSLEAGGLRNEQFF
DNA: TGCGCCAGCAGCTTGGAAGCGGGGGGGCTACGCAATGAGCAGTTCTTC
V: TRBV5-1
size: NA
J: TRBJ2-1
D: TRBD2

CDR3: CASSLGGTSMNEQFF
DNA: TGTGCCAGCAGCTTAGGGGGGACTAGTATGAATGAGCAGTTCTTC
V: TRBV7-9
size: NA
J: TRBJ2-1
D: TRBD2

CDR3: CASSWTGFEAFF
DNA: TGTGCCAGCAGTTGGACAGGGTTTGAAGCTTTCTTT
V: TRBV28
size: NA
J: TRBJ1-1
D: TRBD1